This T cell receptor (beta chain) was obtained from a study of blood T cell repertoires in COVID-19. Study details: The study drew acute and convalescent COVID-19 samples from the United States, Italy and Spain. PBMCs, B-cell-depleted T cells, or T cells were the source of the cDNA or gDNA that made up the material.

In the source study's methods: Amplification of reference gene primers provided the estimated nucleated cell counts. Profiling relied on immunoSEQ multiplex PCR, and the TCRdb table lists in-frame clones only, not all of them. The DNA was the basis for D and trimming; V, J and clone size are from that table. Altogether under 55,000 clones are present, 89% being singletons, with the ten largest covering about 2%. This clone was observed a handful of times. The sample has other DNA sequences that encode this CDR3 too. Per germline, CDR1 SGHNT and CDR2 YYREEE (reference sequence). This CDR3 is built from 13 residues. V shed 0 bases and J shed 4 bases, with 5 bases lying between them.

The chain has TRBV5-4 and TRBJ2-1, with D uncertain. The TCR was taken from a human donor in a cohort sampled during active COVID-19. Sequenced input: peripheral blood. The DNA of the CDR3 is TGTGCCAGCAGCTTGGCCTTATACAATGAGCAGTTCTTC. This encodes CASSLALYNEQFF.